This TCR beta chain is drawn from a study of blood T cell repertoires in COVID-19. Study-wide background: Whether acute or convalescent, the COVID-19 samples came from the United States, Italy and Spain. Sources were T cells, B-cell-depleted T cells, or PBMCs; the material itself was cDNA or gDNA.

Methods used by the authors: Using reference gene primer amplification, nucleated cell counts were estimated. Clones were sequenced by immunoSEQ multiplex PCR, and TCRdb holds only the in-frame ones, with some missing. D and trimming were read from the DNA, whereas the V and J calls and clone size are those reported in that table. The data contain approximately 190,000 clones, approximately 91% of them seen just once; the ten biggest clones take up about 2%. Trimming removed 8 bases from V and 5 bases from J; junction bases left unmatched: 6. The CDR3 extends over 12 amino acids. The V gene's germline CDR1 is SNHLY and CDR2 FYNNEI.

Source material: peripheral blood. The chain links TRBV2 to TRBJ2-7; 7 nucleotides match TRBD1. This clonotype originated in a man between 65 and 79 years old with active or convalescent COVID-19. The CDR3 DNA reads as TGTGCCAGCTCCAGGGGGACGGACGAGCAGTACTTC. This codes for CASSRGTDEQYF.